This record looks at one TCR beta chain sequence and its context. The antigen is undetermined. Genomic DNA of each subset was evenly split across several immunoSEQ plates. The protocol was immunoSEQ multiplex PCR, while the TCRdb copy is restricted to in-frame clones and leaves out a portion. The table includes around 2.1 million clones, more than 90% detected once. This sample is drawn from a study of shared clonotypes between healthy human individuals. All the donors were Caucasian adults who lived in Nashville, Tennessee. The V gene lost 1 base and the J gene lost 6 bases, with 16 bases spanning the gap. From germline, CDR1 is SGHRS and CDR2 YFSETQ. This CDR3 spans 16 amino acids. Findings of the study overall: Clonotypes shared by all four sorted-subset donors had higher generation probabilities than non-shared clonotypes. Memory subsets generally showed lower estimated richness than naive subsets.

This chain links TRBV5-1 with TRBJ2-2, with D possibly being TRBD1 (7 bases). Sequencing used naive CD4+ T cells sorted from blood. Stated subset: CD45RA+ positively selected. This clonotype was sampled from a young man in good health. The CDR3 sequence: CASSLIAGGRSGELFF. In DNA form, the CDR3 reads TGCGCCAGCAGCTTGATCGCAGGGGGGCGGTCCGGGGAGCTGTTTTTT.